A selection of T cell receptor beta chains follows, all from one sample in a study of blood T cell repertoires in COVID-19. Profiling relied on immunoSEQ multiplex PCR, and the TCRdb table lists in-frame clones only, not all of them. The sample includes 160,000 or so clones, about 82% of them seen just once. The sequenced sample was peripheral blood. These receptors all come from a man in his 70s with active or convalescent COVID-19. Both conserved end residues are part of each CDR3. The D gene is left open where the match is weak. Size is stated for part of the rows, as once, few or many counts, or as a class when the clone is expanded.

j_gene: TRBJ2-5
v_gene: TRBV7-8
d_gene: TRBD2
abundance: NA
CDR3aa: CASSLVTGTSGRETQYF
CDR3nt: TGTGCCAGCAGCTTAGTTACCGGGACTAGCGGGAGAGAGACCCAGTACTTC

j_gene: TRBJ2-1
v_gene: TRBV24-1
d_gene: TRBD2
abundance: NA
CDR3aa: CATSDPIAGGNEQFF
CDR3nt: TGTGCCACCAGTGATCCCATAGCGGGAGGGAATGAGCAGTTCTTC

j_gene: TRBJ2-3
v_gene: TRBV18
d_gene: NA
abundance: NA
CDR3aa: CASSPPNTDTQYF
CDR3nt: TGTGCCAGCTCACCACCTAACACAGATACGCAGTATTTT

j_gene: TRBJ2-5
v_gene: TRBV6-1
d_gene: TRBD2
abundance: NA
CDR3aa: CASSEGPSGGQETQYF
CDR3nt: TGTGCCAGCAGTGAAGGGCCTAGCGGGGGCCAAGAGACCCAGTACTTC

j_gene: TRBJ1-1
v_gene: TRBV4-2
d_gene: NA
abundance: NA
CDR3aa: CASSQTQELGNTEAFF
CDR3nt: TGTGCCAGCAGCCAAACACAGGAGCTGGGGAACACTGAAGCTTTCTTT

j_gene: TRBJ1-5
v_gene: TRBV27
d_gene: TRBD1
abundance: NA
CDR3aa: CASSLVGQGNQPQHF
CDR3nt: TGTGCCAGCAGTTTAGTCGGACAGGGGAATCAGCCCCAGCATTTT

j_gene: TRBJ2-5
v_gene: TRBV6-2/TRBV6-3
d_gene: NA
abundance: NA
CDR3aa: CASSRRQGETQYF
CDR3nt: TGTGCCAGCAGTCGGAGGCAGGGGGAGACCCAGTACTTC

j_gene: TRBJ2-6
v_gene: TRBV9
d_gene: NA
abundance: many
CDR3aa: CASSVEGAGANVLTF
CDR3nt: TGTGCCAGCAGCGTAGAAGGGGCTGGGGCCAACGTCCTGACTTTC

j_gene: TRBJ1-1
v_gene: TRBV14
d_gene: TRBD1
abundance: NA
CDR3aa: CASSLPWTGRETEAFF
CDR3nt: TGTGCCAGCAGCCTACCGTGGACAGGGAGGGAGACTGAAGCTTTCTTT

j_gene: TRBJ1-2
v_gene: TRBV16
d_gene: NA
abundance: few
CDR3aa: CASSQSPRDRNMGYTF
CDR3nt: TGTGCCAGCAGCCAATCGCCCAGGGATCGCAATATGGGCTACACCTTC

j_gene: TRBJ2-7
v_gene: TRBV6-5
d_gene: NA
abundance: few
CDR3aa: CASSPRRANEQYF
CDR3nt: TGTGCCAGCAGTCCTAGACGCGCGAACGAGCAGTACTTC

j_gene: TRBJ1-1
v_gene: TRBV7-2
d_gene: NA
abundance: NA
CDR3aa: CASSLDSPHPNTEAFF
CDR3nt: TGTGCCAGCAGCTTAGATTCGCCACATCCCAACACTGAAGCTTTCTTT

j_gene: TRBJ2-7
v_gene: TRBV29-1
d_gene: TRBD1
abundance: once
CDR3aa: CSVAGTVKSEQYF
CDR3nt: TGCAGCGTAGCCGGGACAGTCAAAAGCGAGCAGTACTTC

j_gene: TRBJ2-7
v_gene: TRBV11-2
d_gene: TRBD1
abundance: few
CDR3aa: CASSDRDRGYEQYF
CDR3nt: TGTGCCAGCAGCGACCGGGACAGGGGCTACGAGCAGTACTTC

j_gene: TRBJ2-1
v_gene: TRBV5-1
d_gene: TRBD2
abundance: NA
CDR3aa: CASSLFSGGLNEQFF
CDR3nt: TGCGCCAGCAGCTTGTTCAGCGGGGGGCTCAATGAGCAGTTCTTC

j_gene: TRBJ2-1
v_gene: TRBV18
d_gene: TRBD2
abundance: NA
CDR3aa: CASSPPSGRASGEQFF
CDR3nt: TGTGCCAGCTCACCGCCGAGCGGGAGGGCCTCGGGTGAGCAGTTCTTC

j_gene: TRBJ2-1
v_gene: TRBV18
d_gene: TRBD2
abundance: NA
CDR3aa: CASSPLRTSGTYNEQFF
CDR3nt: TGTGCCAGCTCACCACTAAGGACTAGCGGAACCTACAATGAGCAGTTCTTC

j_gene: TRBJ2-1
v_gene: TRBV10-3
d_gene: TRBD2
abundance: NA
CDR3aa: CATLAGARVVEQFF
CDR3nt: TGTGCCACCCTAGCGGGGGCTCGCGTTGTTGAGCAGTTCTTC

j_gene: TRBJ2-5
v_gene: TRBV30
d_gene: TRBD2
abundance: NA
CDR3aa: CAWSRGLAETQYF
CDR3nt: TGTGCCTGGAGTCGGGGACTAGCGGAGACCCAGTACTTC

j_gene: TRBJ2-3
v_gene: TRBV12-5
d_gene: TRBD1
abundance: NA
CDR3aa: CASGREGAVDTQYF
CDR3nt: TGTGCTAGTGGTCGTGAGGGGGCCGTAGATACGCAGTATTTT

j_gene: TRBJ2-1
v_gene: TRBV9
d_gene: TRBD2
abundance: NA
CDR3aa: CASSVELGGSTHNEQFF
CDR3nt: TGTGCCAGCAGCGTAGAGTTGGGCGGGAGTACGCACAATGAGCAGTTCTTC

j_gene: TRBJ2-7
v_gene: TRBV7-2
d_gene: TRBD2
abundance: few
CDR3aa: CASSRSGGAYEQYF
CDR3nt: TGTGCCAGCAGCCGCAGCGGGGGGGCCTACGAGCAGTACTTC

j_gene: TRBJ2-7
v_gene: TRBV7-9
d_gene: NA
abundance: NA
CDR3aa: CASSFGAGHYEQYF
CDR3nt: TGTGCCAGCAGCTTTGGAGCGGGCCACTACGAGCAGTACTTC

j_gene: TRBJ2-1
v_gene: TRBV1
d_gene: NA
abundance: few
CDR3aa: CTSSQGLGGHDYNEQFF
CDR3nt: TGCACCAGCAGCCAGGGTCTCGGAGGTCACGACTACAATGAGCAGTTCTTC

j_gene: TRBJ2-5
v_gene: TRBV3-1/TRBV3-2
d_gene: NA
abundance: NA
CDR3aa: CASSRQALRETQYF
CDR3nt: TGTGCCAGCAGCCGACAGGCCCTCAGAGAGACCCAGTACTTC

j_gene: TRBJ1-1
v_gene: TRBV19
d_gene: TRBD1
abundance: NA
CDR3aa: CASWTGNTEAFF
CDR3nt: TGTGCCTCCTGGACAGGCAACACTGAAGCTTTCTTT

j_gene: TRBJ1-5
v_gene: TRBV19
d_gene: NA
abundance: NA
CDR3aa: CASSPGVGQPQHF
CDR3nt: TGTGCCAGTAGTCCAGGGGTCGGACAGCCCCAGCATTTT

j_gene: TRBJ2-7
v_gene: TRBV4-1
d_gene: NA
abundance: few
CDR3aa: CASSLRQGITYEQYF
CDR3nt: TGCGCCAGCAGCCTAAGGCAGGGGATTACCTACGAGCAGTACTTC

j_gene: TRBJ1-1
v_gene: TRBV29-1
d_gene: TRBD1
abundance: NA
CDR3aa: CSALFQGAAEAFF
CDR3nt: TGCAGCGCCCTATTTCAGGGGGCCGCTGAAGCTTTCTTT

j_gene: TRBJ2-2
v_gene: TRBV7-8
d_gene: TRBD2
abundance: NA
CDR3aa: CASSPRGTSGRELFF
CDR3nt: TGTGCCAGCAGCCCCCGGGGGACTAGCGGGAGGGAGCTGTTTTTT

j_gene: TRBJ2-7
v_gene: TRBV11-2
d_gene: TRBD1
abundance: NA
CDR3aa: CASSPGQTSYEQYF
CDR3nt: TGTGCCAGCAGCCCGGGACAGACCTCCTACGAGCAGTACTTC

j_gene: TRBJ2-1
v_gene: TRBV12-3/TRBV12-4
d_gene: TRBD2
abundance: NA
CDR3aa: CASSRGLASEQFF
CDR3nt: TGTGCCAGCAGCCGTGGACTAGCTTCGGAGCAGTTCTTC

j_gene: TRBJ2-7
v_gene: TRBV5-6
d_gene: NA
abundance: once
CDR3aa: CASSYRLPYEQYF
CDR3nt: TGTGCCAGCAGCTATAGACTCCCCTACGAGCAGTACTTC

j_gene: TRBJ2-3
v_gene: TRBV10-3
d_gene: TRBD2
abundance: NA
CDR3aa: CAISRSTSGDTDTQYF
CDR3nt: TGTGCCATCAGCCGATCGACTAGCGGGGACACAGATACGCAGTATTTT

j_gene: TRBJ2-5
v_gene: TRBV7-7
d_gene: TRBD2
abundance: NA
CDR3aa: CASSPTSGTETQYF
CDR3nt: TGTGCTAGCAGCCCGACTAGCGGGACGGAGACCCAGTACTTC

j_gene: TRBJ1-6
v_gene: TRBV3-1/TRBV3-2
d_gene: NA
abundance: NA
CDR3aa: CASSLTPLSGISPLHF
CDR3nt: TGTGCCAGCAGCCTAACCCCCTTAAGCGGAATTTCACCCCTCCACTTT

j_gene: TRBJ2-4
v_gene: TRBV7-2
d_gene: NA
abundance: once
CDR3aa: CASSLRSGIDIQYF
CDR3nt: TGTGCCAGCAGCTTAAGGTCGGGGATAGACATTCAGTACTTC

j_gene: TRBJ1-1
v_gene: TRBV6-6
d_gene: TRBD1
abundance: NA
CDR3aa: CASSPQGVNTEAFF
CDR3nt: TGTGCCAGCAGTCCTCAGGGGGTGAACACTGAAGCTTTCTTT

j_gene: TRBJ2-2
v_gene: TRBV4-3
d_gene: NA
abundance: few
CDR3aa: CASSQRSTVNTGELFF
CDR3nt: TGCGCCAGCAGCCAAAGATCTACCGTTAACACCGGGGAGCTGTTTTTT

j_gene: TRBJ1-1
v_gene: TRBV27
d_gene: TRBD1
abundance: NA
CDR3aa: CASNLNRGENTEAFF
CDR3nt: TGTGCCAGCAATTTGAACAGGGGTGAGAACACTGAAGCTTTCTTT

j_gene: TRBJ2-1
v_gene: TRBV5-5
d_gene: NA
abundance: NA
CDR3aa: CASSLGSRMNEQFF
CDR3nt: TGTGCCAGCAGCTTGGGGTCCAGGATGAATGAGCAGTTCTTC

j_gene: TRBJ2-2
v_gene: TRBV5-6
d_gene: NA
abundance: NA
CDR3aa: CASSLASARLYTGELFF
CDR3nt: TGTGCCAGCAGCTTGGCCAGCGCGAGGCTGTACACCGGGGAGCTGTTTTTT

j_gene: TRBJ1-1
v_gene: TRBV28
d_gene: NA
abundance: NA
CDR3aa: CASSLPKGAGGTTEAFF
CDR3nt: TGTGCCAGCAGTTTACCCAAAGGGGCAGGAGGGACCACTGAAGCTTTCTTT

j_gene: TRBJ2-1
v_gene: TRBV5-1
d_gene: TRBD1
abundance: NA
CDR3aa: CASSWAGTGDNEQFF
CDR3nt: TGCGCCAGCAGCTGGGCGGGGACAGGGGACAATGAGCAGTTCTTC

j_gene: TRBJ2-7
v_gene: TRBV18
d_gene: TRBD1
abundance: NA
CDR3aa: CASSPPGTGISAGEF
CDR3nt: TGTGCCAGCTCACCACCCGGGACAGGGATTTCGGCGGGGGAATTC

j_gene: TRBJ1-1
v_gene: TRBV10-1
d_gene: TRBD1
abundance: NA
CDR3aa: CASRETGRDTEAFF
CDR3nt: TGCGCCAGCAGAGAGACAGGGAGGGACACTGAAGCTTTCTTT

j_gene: TRBJ2-7
v_gene: TRBV20-1
d_gene: NA
abundance: NA
CDR3aa: CSASGAPSSYEQYF
CDR3nt: TGCAGTGCTAGTGGGGCTCCGAGCTCCTACGAGCAGTACTTC

j_gene: TRBJ1-1
v_gene: TRBV7-9
d_gene: NA
abundance: NA
CDR3aa: CASSPGPLEAFF
CDR3nt: TGTGCCAGCAGCCCAGGGCCCCTGGAAGCTTTCTTT

j_gene: TRBJ1-4
v_gene: TRBV6-2/TRBV6-3
d_gene: TRBD1
abundance: NA
CDR3aa: CASSYPDRQLFF
CDR3nt: TGTGCCAGCAGTTACCCGGACAGGCAACTGTTTTTT

j_gene: TRBJ2-7
v_gene: TRBV28
d_gene: TRBD1
abundance: once
CDR3aa: CASKSSDRAGEQYF
CDR3nt: TGTGCCAGTAAATCAAGTGACAGGGCTGGCGAGCAGTACTTC

j_gene: TRBJ1-1
v_gene: TRBV4-3
d_gene: NA
abundance: few
CDR3aa: CASSPVLDGHVNTEAFF
CDR3nt: TGCGCCAGCAGCCCCGTTCTCGACGGACACGTGAACACTGAAGCTTTCTTT